One and the same sample provided the 27 T cell receptor beta chains below, sequenced in a study of blood T cell repertoires in COVID-19. The assay was immunoSEQ multiplex PCR, and TCRdb's table has in-frame clones only and misses some. Of 450,000 to 500,000 clones in the sample, approximately 83% were seen once. Sequences were obtained from peripheral blood. These receptors were collected from a human donor in a cohort sampled during active COVID-19.

This rearrangement joins TRBV27 to TRBJ1-4, with a tentative D call TRBD1 (5 bases). Trimming removed 6 bases from V and 0 bases from J, with 8 bases in between. The CDR3 has 14 residues. CDR1 is MNHEY and CDR2 is SMNVEV in the germline V gene (reference sequence). In nucleotides, the CDR3 is TGTGCCAGCAGCCTAGGGGCAACTAATGAAAAACTGTTTTTT. It specifies CASSLGATNEKLFF.

The rearrangement uses TRBV9 and TRBJ1-5; 7 bases match TRBD1. The V and J ends lost 6 bases and 1 base, in that order; junction bases with no gene match: 4. The length of the CDR3 is 14 residues. Germline V gene data show CDR1 as SGDLS and CDR2 as YYNGEE. The CDR3 coding sequence is TGTGCCAGCAACACGGGACAGAGCAATCAGCCCCAGCATTTT. It specifies CASNTGQSNQPQHF.

The V call is TRBV6-5, the J call TRBJ2-5; D is perhaps TRBD1 (6 bases). The CDR3 runs to 12 residues. Trimming took off 6 bases at V and 5 bases at J, with 10 bases between the two ends. Per germline, CDR1 MNHEY and CDR2 SVGAGI. The CDR3 DNA sequence: TGTGCCAGCAGCCCGAGGGGGGAGACCCAGTACTTC. This sequence encodes CASSPRGETQYF.

This chain links TRBV5-1 with TRBJ1-2; 11 nucleotides line up with TRBD1. Germline V gives CDR1 SGHRS, CDR2 YFSETQ. The CDR3 runs 15 residues. The trim removed 3 bases at V and 8 bases at J, leaving 9 bases unmatched. CDR3: CASSWTGTGGGGYTF. Here the CDR3 DNA reads TGCGCCAGCAGCTGGACCGGGACAGGGGGTGGCGGCTACACCTTC.

V is TRBV9 and J is TRBJ2-3; 11 positions match TRBD2. Germline V gives CDR1 SGDLS, CDR2 YYNGEE. The CDR3 consists of 15 residues. V dropped 4 bases and J dropped 5; count of bases not matched to a gene: 6. CDR3 sequence reads: CASSFLAGGGDTQYF. In DNA form, the CDR3 reads TGTGCCAGCAGCTTTCTAGCGGGAGGTGGAGATACGCAGTATTTT.

In its sample, this clone was seen once. CDR3 residues: CASSQREARSDTEQFF. The CDR3 DNA follows: TGTGCCAGCAGCCAACGAGAAGCGAGGAGCGATACTGAGCAGTTCTTC. The chain joins TRBV3-1 (or the pseudogene TRBV3-2) to TRBJ2-1; no clear D. The V end lost 2 bases, the J end lost 9 bases, and 20 bases lay between the germline ends. This CDR3 is built from 16 residues. Germline CDR1 reads LGHDT; CDR2 reads YNNKEL (reference sequence).

The chain uses TRBV20-1 and TRBJ1-2, with D uncertain. CDR3 length: 15 amino acids. Trimming shortened V by 3 bases and J by 5 bases, and 19 bases separated the two germline ends. Germline values: CDR1 DFQATT, CDR2 SNEGSKA (reference sequence). Written as DNA, the CDR3 is TGCAGTGCTAGTCGAGTCCCCGTCACCTCGTATGGCTACACCTTC. This sequence encodes CSASRVPVTSYGYTF.

The J gene is TRBJ1-1, the V gene TRBV7-2; perhaps TRBD1 as D (5 bases). Trimming pared 3 bases from V and 4 bases from J, leaving 12 bases between. The CDR3 is made up of 14 amino acids. The germline CDR1 and CDR2 sequences are SGHTA and FQGNSA. The CDR3 sequence: CASSFGRGVTEAFF. DNA of the CDR3: TGTGCCAGCAGCTTCGGGCGGGGGGTCACTGAAGCTTTCTTT.

V usage is TRBV5-1 and J usage is TRBJ2-3; 11 bases fit TRBD2. The CDR3 is 14 amino acids. Germline values: CDR1 SGHRS, CDR2 YFSETQ. The V segment lost 4 bases and the J segment 5 bases; nucleotides outside the gene matches: 3. This chain's CDR3 is CASSVTSGRDTQYF. CDR3 nucleotide sequence: TGCGCCAGCAGCGTCACTAGCGGGAGAGATACGCAGTATTTT.

This clone appeared a single time. V usage is TRBV6-2 or TRBV6-3 and J usage is TRBJ1-3; TRBD1 agrees at 9 bases. This CDR3 contains 17 residues. With 4 bases clipped from V and 0 bases from J, the junction kept 7 bases outside the gene matches. Germline V lookup: CDR1 MNHEY, CDR2 SVGEGT. CDR3 sequence reads: CASSWGTGTISGNTIYF. CDR3 nucleotides: TGTGCCAGCAGTTGGGGGACAGGGACCATCTCTGGAAACACCATATATTTT.

The rearrangement uses TRBV11-1 and TRBJ1-2, with 9 bases aligning to TRBD1. This CDR3 is built from 16 residues. CDR1 is SGHAT, CDR2 FQDESV, per germline (reference sequence). The ends lost 5 bases at V and 5 bases at J; junction bases unmatched: 12. The CDR3 loop reads CASSASGTGIVYGYTF. The CDR3 bases are TGTGCCAGCAGCGCCTCCGGGACAGGGATAGTATATGGCTACACCTTC.

The V call is TRBV4-1, the J call TRBJ2-2; D is ambiguous. The V gene's germline CDR1 is MGHRA and CDR2 YSYEKL. V shed 0 bases and J shed 0 bases, with 8 bases lying between them. The CDR3 has 16 residues. CDR3 DNA sequence: TGCGCCAGCAGCCAAGATCAGGCAGCGAACACCGGGGAGCTGTTTTTT. It specifies CASSQDQAANTGELFF.

This chain joins TRBV11-2 and TRBJ1-6, with a tentative D call TRBD1 (5 bases). Trimming shortened V by 7 bases and J by 7 bases, and 17 bases separated the two germline ends. The germline gives CDR1 SGHAT, CDR2 FQNNGV. The CDR3 totals 15 residues. CDR3 coding DNA: TGTGCCAGCACGAATCTCCGGGGGAGGAATTCACCCCTCCACTTT. This codes for CASTNLRGRNSPLHF. The complete variable domain, with remaining parts taken from reference TRBV11-2 and TRBJ1-6, reads EAGVAQSPRYKIIEKRQSVAFWCNPISGHATLYWYQQILGQGPKLLIQFQNNGVVDDSQLPKDRFSAERLKGVDSTLKIQPAKLEDSAVYLCASTNLRGRNSPLHFGNGTRLTVT.

V usage is TRBV6-5 and J usage is TRBJ2-3, with TRBD2 as a possible D gene (5 bases). The length of the CDR3 is 11 residues. V dropped 7 bases and J dropped 6 bases, with 8 bases sitting between them. Germline V gene lookup returns CDR1 MNHEY and CDR2 SVGAGI. The CDR3 nucleotides are TGTGCCAGCACCCCGGGGGATACGCAGTATTTT. It translates to CASTPGDTQYF.

The rearrangement uses TRBV19 and TRBJ1-1, with a weak D call TRBD1 (5 bases). The CDR3 loop spans 13 amino acids. Trimming pared 6 bases from V and 5 bases from J, leaving 13 bases between. CDR1 is LNHDA and CDR2 is SQIVND in the germline V gene (reference sequence). The CDR3 here is CASSEQGITEAFF. In nucleotides, the CDR3 is TGTGCCAGTAGCGAGCAGGGAATTACTGAAGCTTTCTTT.

V usage is TRBV7-2 and J usage is TRBJ2-7, with 11 bases fitting TRBD2. The CDR3 sequence is 18 residues long. The germline V gene has CDR1 SGHTA and CDR2 FQGNSA. The junction had 13 bases not matched to a gene; V was cut back by 4 bases and J by 2 bases. The CDR3 DNA reads as TGTGCCAGCAGCTCAAATGTGGCTAGCGGGAGGTCGGCCTACGAGCAGTACTTC. This codes for CASSSNVASGRSAYEQYF.

V gene TRBV20-1 combines with J gene TRBJ2-3; 10 nucleotides agree with TRBD2. The V and J ends lost 5 bases and 4 bases, in that order; junction bases with no gene match: 15. CDR3 length equals 17 residues. Germline CDR1 and CDR2: DFQATT and SNEGSKA (reference sequence). The DNA of the CDR3 is TGCAGTGCTGGTGGGGCTAGCGGGGGCGGTTTGGCAGATACGCAGTATTTT. Amino acid sequence: CSAGGASGGGLADTQYF.

This chain connects TRBV9 to TRBJ2-1, with 9 bases identical to TRBD1. This CDR3 has 18 residues. The V and J ends lost 0 bases and 6 bases, in that order; junction bases with no gene match: 13. The germline CDR1 and CDR2 sequences are SGDLS and YYNGEE. CDR3 amino acids: CASSVEAGTGSIFNEQFF. The CDR3 region has the DNA TGTGCCAGCAGCGTAGAGGCTGGGACAGGGAGTATTTTCAATGAGCAGTTCTTC.

The rearrangement uses TRBV5-1 and TRBJ2-1, with 11 positions matching TRBD2. With 3 bases clipped from V and 7 bases from J, the junction kept 12 bases outside the gene matches. The CDR3 runs to 17 residues. CDR1 and CDR2 (germline): SGHRS, YFSETQ. The CDR3 is CASSSHVAGGPENEQFF. The CDR3, as DNA: TGCGCCAGCAGCTCCCATGTAGCGGGAGGGCCGGAGAATGAGCAGTTCTTC.

The J gene is TRBJ1-6, the V gene TRBV5-1; maybe TRBD1 (6 bases). Germline V gene lookup returns CDR1 SGHRS and CDR2 YFSETQ. V was shortened by 1 base and J by 7 bases, with 9 bases between the two germline ends. The length of the CDR3 is 14 residues. The CDR3 nucleotides are TGCGCCAGCAGCTTGTGGACAGTAAATTCACCCCTCCACTTT. Its protein is CASSLWTVNSPLHF.

This clone was counted only a few times. V gene TRBV28 combines with J gene TRBJ2-2; a weak D match, TRBD2 (6 bases). Germline V CDR1 and CDR2: MDHEN, SYDVKM. V lost 2 bases to trimming and J lost 5 bases, with 15 bases between them. The CDR3 spans 16 residues. The CDR3 sequence is CASSLQGTANTGELFF. CDR3 nucleotide sequence: TGTGCCAGCAGTTTACAAGGGACTGCTAATACCGGGGAGCTGTTTTTT.

The count of this clone is one. The chain uses TRBV7-2 and TRBJ2-1, with 9 bases fitting TRBD2. This CDR3 region has 16 residues. Germline V lookup: CDR1 SGHTA, CDR2 FQGNSA. V lost 1 base to trimming and J lost 6 bases; unmatched junction nucleotides: 7. CDR3 sequence (DNA): TGTGCCAGCAGCTTAGGACTAGCGGCTGGGGTCAATGAGCAGTTCTTC. This gives the protein CASSLGLAAGVNEQFF.

The chain employs TRBV12-3 or TRBV12-4 and TRBJ1-5, with D uncertain. V was pared by 3 bases and J by 9 bases, with 12 bases between. This CDR3 spans 13 amino acids. DNA of the CDR3: TGTGCCAGCAGTTTGGTCCCGAACGGGCCCCAGCATTTT. Translation gives CASSLVPNGPQHF.

V usage is TRBV6-5 and J usage is TRBJ2-3; 7 nucleotides align to TRBD1. The ends lost 6 bases at V and 3 bases at J; junction bases unmatched: 9. The CDR3 is 15 residues long. CDR1 and CDR2 (germline): MNHEY, SVGAGI. Here the CDR3 reads CASRHRQGATDTQYF. The DNA of the CDR3 is TGTGCCAGCAGACACCGACAGGGAGCAACAGATACGCAGTATTTT.

This CDR3 is CASSLQEGSGYTF. The CDR3 bases are TGTGCCAGCTCACTCCAAGAGGGAAGTGGCTACACCTTC. This sequence joins TRBV18 and TRBJ1-2; D unresolved. This CDR3 has 13 amino acids. Trimming removed 4 bases from V and 7 bases from J, with 13 bases in between. Germline V CDR1 and CDR2: KGHSH, LQKENI.

A single count supports this clone. The chain links TRBV5-5 to TRBJ2-7, with TRBD2 identical over 9 bases. This CDR3 comprises 13 residues. Unmatched junction bases numbered 4, after V lost 7 bases and J lost 2 bases. Germline V gene lookup returns CDR1 SGHKS and CDR2 YYEKEE (reference sequence). CDR3: CASRRTSAYEQYF. The CDR3 DNA sequence: TGTGCCAGCCGACGGACTAGCGCCTACGAGCAGTACTTC. Complete variable domain (other parts from reference TRBV5-5 and TRBJ2-7): DAGVTQSPTHLIKTRGQQVTLRCSPISGHKSVSWYQQVLGQGPQFIFQYYEKEERGRGNFPDRFSARQFPNYSSELNVNALLLGDSALYLCASRRTSAYEQYFGPGTRLTVT.

V usage is TRBV19 and J usage is TRBJ2-1; maybe TRBD2 (5 bases). V was clipped by 1 base and J by 2 bases, with 15 bases between them. CDR1 and CDR2 from the germline V gene are LNHDA and SQIVND (reference sequence). The CDR3 totals 17 residues. CDR3 in amino acids: CASSIGPPAGAYNEQFF. The CDR3 DNA follows: TGTGCCAGTAGTATAGGGCCCCCGGCGGGTGCCTACAATGAGCAGTTCTTC.